The 29 T cell receptor beta chains below were found in one sample sequenced in a study of human T cells and chemical hapten exposure. Time point defined: healthy volunteer bleed at 6 weeks. RNA extraction used unfractionated whole blood as the source of total RNA. MiXCR, run by TCRdb on the RACE reads, gives a single entry per CDR3 protein. This sample yields tens of thousands of distinct CDR3 sequences, of which about 3.5% are seen a single time; 5.6% belongs to the top ten. Sequenced material: whole blood. Receptors originate from a human donor in good health. Some clones in this sample may be carry-over from other donors' samples.

This clonotype was seen repeatedly, ten times or more. The chain carries TRBV10-3 and TRBJ1-3; TRBD1 matches 10 bases. The CDR3 has 14 residues. The germline CDR1 and CDR2 sequences are ENHRY and SYGVKD. The V segment lost 10 bases and the J segment 2 bases; nucleotides outside the gene matches: 5. The CDR3 sequence is CATRDRGAGNTIYF. CDR3 nucleotide sequence: TGTGCCACGAGGGACAGGGGAGCTGGAAACACCATATATTTT.

This clonotype was counted at least ten times. This sequence joins TRBV28 and TRBJ2-1; no reliable D call. Looked up from germline, CDR1 is MDHEN and CDR2 is SYDVKM. V was cut by 7 bases and J by 0 bases, with 16 bases left in between. CDR3 length equals 16 residues. The CDR3 nucleotides read TGTGCCAGCACCGTTTCCGCGGCGGTCTCCTACAATGAGCAGTTCTTC. Translating gives CASTVSAAVSYNEQFF.

The CDR3 sequence: CASSLRGGEKLFF. The CDR3 nucleotides are TGTGCCAGCAGCCTCAGGGGTGGGGAAAAACTGTTTTTT. V gene TRBV7-9 combines with J gene TRBJ1-4, with D possibly TRBD1 on 6 matching bases. The CDR3 is 13 residues long. Between the trimmed V and J ends, which lost 5 bases and 8 bases, there was a span of 12 bases. CDR1 is SEHNR and CDR2 is FQNEAQ in the germline V gene (reference sequence). The complete variable domain, with remaining parts taken from reference TRBV7-9 and TRBJ1-4, reads DTGVSQNPRHKITKRGQNVTFRCDPISEHNRLYWYRQTLGQGPEFLTYFQNEAQLEKSRLLSDRFSAERPKGSFSTLEIQRTEQGDSAMYLCASSLRGGEKLFFGSGTQLSVL.

In this sample, this clonotype turned up many times. The germline gene is not matched at one end of the junction; a read error may be the cause. The V call is TRBV28, the J call TRBJ1-6, with 9 bases aligning to TRBD1. This CDR3 comprises 11 residues. Germline-derived CDR1 and CDR2 are MDHEN and SYDVKM. Here the CDR3 reads CASSSGQGSYF. The CDR3 DNA reads TGTGCCAGCAGTTCGGGACAGGGAAGTTACTTT.

This clonotype was recorded at least ten times. The V and J genes are TRBV27 and TRBJ1-2, with D hard to call. The V end lost 6 bases, the J end lost 6 bases, and 14 bases lay between the germline ends. CDR1 is MNHEY and CDR2 is SMNVEV in the germline V gene (reference sequence). There are 13 residues in the CDR3. The CDR3 sequence: CASRAGSLNGYTF. The CDR3 DNA reads TGTGCCAGCAGGGCAGGTTCCCTAAATGGCTACACCTTC.

There are many counts of this clonotype. V gene TRBV29-1 combines with J gene TRBJ1-1; TRBD1 matches at 9 bases. This CDR3 comprises 12 residues. V lost 5 bases to trimming and J lost 4 bases; unmatched junction nucleotides: 2. CDR1 is SQVTM, CDR2 ANQGSEA, per germline. For the CDR3, the DNA is TGCAGCGTTTCGGGACAGGGCACTGAAGCTTTCTTT. This encodes CSVSGQGTEAFF. The variable domain in full, completed from reference TRBV29-1 and TRBJ1-1, reads SAVISQKPSRDICQRGTSLTIQCQVDSQVTMMFWYRQQPGQSLTLIATANQGSEATYESGFVIDKFPISRPNLTFSTLTVSNMSPEDSSIYLCSVSGQGTEAFFGQGTRLTVV.

The genes are TRBV10-2 and TRBJ1-4; D is possibly TRBD1 (5 bases). Trimming took off 0 bases at V and 8 bases at J, with 13 bases between the two ends. Germline V gene lookup returns CDR1 WSHSY and CDR2 SAAADI. This CDR3 has 15 residues. The CDR3 DNA follows: TGCGCCAGCAGTGAGTCGGGGACGTCGGGCGAAAAACTGTTTTTT. Its protein is CASSESGTSGEKLFF.

There are a few counts of this clonotype. The rearrangement joins TRBV6-1 to TRBJ1-6; tentatively, D is TRBD1 (5 bases). The CDR3 loop spans 16 amino acids. Looked up from germline, CDR1 is MNHNS and CDR2 is SASEGT. V was pared by 6 bases and J by 7 bases, with 19 bases between. Written as DNA, the CDR3 is TGTGCCAGCAGCCCGGGGACGGTAGTTCTCAATTCACCCCTCCACTTT. It translates to CASSPGTVVLNSPLHF.

This clonotype is labeled medium-sized (0.01 to 0.1%). This chain joins TRBV9 and TRBJ2-7; no reliable D call. The germline V gene has CDR1 SGDLS and CDR2 YYNGEE. V lost 0 bases and J 2 bases, leaving 9 bases between the germline ends. The CDR3 runs 14 residues. CDR3 nucleotides: TGTGCCAGCAGCGTAGGGCCGCCGGCCTACGAGCAGTACTTC. It encodes CASSVGPPAYEQYF.

The sample holds many counts of this clonotype. CDR3 residues: CASSGTSDEETQYF. The DNA of the CDR3 is TGTGCCAGCAGCGGGACTAGCGATGAAGAGACCCAGTACTTC. The gene calls are TRBV7-2 and TRBJ2-5; 10 nucleotides agree with TRBD2. V shed 5 bases, J shed 3 bases, and the junction held 3 bases outside the gene matches. CDR3 length equals 14 residues. CDR1 and CDR2 from the germline V gene are SGHTA and FQGNSA.

The chain has TRBV11-1 and TRBJ1-1, with D possibly matching TRBD1 (5 bases). This CDR3 contains 14 residues. Germline V gene lookup returns CDR1 SGHAT and CDR2 FQDESV (reference sequence). V shed 4 bases and J shed 4 bases, with 13 bases lying between them. CDR3 residues: CASSSTSGGTEAFF. CDR3 coding DNA: TGTGCCAGCAGCTCGACTTCGGGGGGCACTGAAGCTTTCTTT.

This clonotype was picked up many times. The rearrangement links TRBV6-2 or TRBV6-3 to TRBJ2-1; perhaps D is TRBD1 or TRBD2 (6 bases each). The CDR3 is made up of 13 amino acids. Germline V lookup: CDR1 MNHEY, CDR2 SVGEGT. The V and J ends lost 2 bases and 8 bases respectively, with 10 bases between them. This CDR3 is CASSYPRGHEQFF. The CDR3 coding sequence is TGTGCCAGCAGTTACCCTCGGGGGCATGAGCAGTTCTTC.

The chain employs TRBV20-1 and TRBJ1-5; 9 bases agree with TRBD1. CDR3 length: 17 residues. Germline CDR1 and CDR2: DFQATT and SNEGSKA (reference sequence). The junction had 15 bases not matched to a gene; V was cut back by 2 bases and J by 7 bases. The CDR3 region is CSARSTGTGYAWQPQHF. CDR3 DNA: TGCAGTGCTAGATCCACCGGGACAGGGTATGCTTGGCAGCCCCAGCATTTT.

This clonotype was counted ten times or more. J is TRBJ2-2 and V is TRBV29-1; D is uncertain. The length of the CDR3 is 14 residues. In germline, CDR1 is SQVTM, CDR2 ANQGSEA. Trimming stripped 4 bases from V and 2 bases from J, with 11 bases between. CDR3 sequence reads: CSVVGNQNTGELFF. CDR3 DNA: TGCAGCGTTGTGGGGAACCAAAACACCGGGGAGCTGTTTTTT.

This clonotype has ten or more counts. This sequence joins TRBV30 and TRBJ2-4, with 8 bases lining up with TRBD1. Per germline, CDR1 GTSNPN and CDR2 SVGIG (reference sequence). The CDR3 covers 15 residues. With 8 bases clipped from V and 0 bases from J, the junction kept 9 bases outside the gene matches. As DNA, the CDR3 is TGTGCCGCGGACAGGGAAGATTTAGCCAAAAACATTCAGTACTTC. Amino acid sequence: CAADREDLAKNIQYF.

This clonotype has a count of ten or more. This rearrangement joins TRBV18 to TRBJ2-7; D is ambiguous. Germline values: CDR1 KGHSH, CDR2 LQKENI. CDR3 length equals 15 residues. The V end was cut by 2 bases, the J end by 2 bases, with 13 bases between. The CDR3 sequence: CASSPDISRTYEQYF. The CDR3 DNA sequence: TGTGCCAGCTCACCAGATATTTCCCGTACCTACGAGCAGTACTTC.

The genes are TRBV10-3 and TRBJ1-1; 9 nucleotides agree with TRBD1. The CDR3 sequence is 14 residues long. Germline V CDR1 and CDR2: ENHRY, SYGVKD. V lost 6 bases and J lost 1; bases outside the gene matches: 3. CDR3 protein: CAIRDRGANTEAFF. The CDR3 DNA is TGTGCCATCAGGGACAGGGGTGCGAACACTGAAGCTTTCTTT.

This clonotype was detected a few times. At one end the junction does not follow the germline gene, possibly because of a read error. The chain links TRBV7-7 to TRBJ1-1; D remains unclear. Germline CDR1 and CDR2: SSHAT and FNYEAQ (reference sequence). The CDR3 sequence is 13 residues long. CDR3 sequence (DNA): TGTGCTAGCAGCTTATATCAGACTACTGAAGCTTTCTTT. This codes for CASSLYQTTEAFF.

The V call is TRBV28, the J call TRBJ1-5, with D unclear. The germline gives CDR1 MDHEN, CDR2 SYDVKM. Deletions cut 3 bases from V and 2 bases from J, with 8 bases between. The CDR3 covers 14 residues. The CDR3 spells CASSFRRGNQPQHF. In nucleotides, the CDR3 is TGTGCCAGCAGTTTCAGGAGGGGCAATCAGCCCCAGCATTTT.

In its sample, this clonotype was seen many times. This chain joins TRBV19 and TRBJ2-1; D may match TRBD1 or TRBD2 (5 bases each). V was shortened by 4 bases and J by 0 bases, with 16 bases between the two germline ends. The CDR3 is 17 residues long. The V gene's germline CDR1 is LNHDA and CDR2 SQIVND (reference sequence). For the CDR3, the DNA is TGTGCCAGTAGTAAAAAGGGGACGGTCAGCTCCTACAATGAGCAGTTCTTC. Protein product: CASSKKGTVSSYNEQFF.

This clonotype was seen ten or more times. CDR3 sequence reads: CASSSKRGIPYEQYF. In DNA, the CDR3 is TGTGCCAGCAGTTCCAAGCGGGGCATCCCCTACGAGCAGTACTTC. V usage is TRBV28 and J usage is TRBJ2-7; 7 positions agree with TRBD2. The CDR3 extends over 15 amino acids. Germline V gives CDR1 MDHEN, CDR2 SYDVKM. Trimming cost V 4 bases and J 2 bases; bases outside gene matches: 8.

This clonotype has a count of ten or more. The V and J genes are TRBV2 and TRBJ1-2, with a possible D match to TRBD1 (6 bases). V lost 7 bases to trimming and J lost 5 bases, with 11 bases between them. The CDR3 loop spans 12 amino acids. Germline V gene lookup returns CDR1 SNHLY and CDR2 FYNNEI. CDR3: CASTADRYGYTF. CDR3 bases: TGTGCCAGCACCGCGGACAGATATGGCTACACCTTC.

The rearrangement joins TRBV27 to TRBJ2-7; 8 bases agree with TRBD1. Germline values: CDR1 MNHEY, CDR2 SMNVEV (reference sequence). V trimming: 7 bases; J trimming: 2 bases; junction bases outside the gene matches: 10. CDR3 length: 15 residues. This CDR3 is CASISWTGPTYEQYF. The DNA for the CDR3 is TGTGCCAGCATTTCCTGGACAGGGCCAACCTACGAGCAGTACTTC.

Ten or more counts support this clonotype. The rearrangement links TRBV28 to TRBJ1-2, with 7 bases fitting TRBD1. From germline, CDR1 is MDHEN and CDR2 SYDVKM. The CDR3 spans 13 residues. V was clipped by 6 bases and J by 8 bases; unmatched bases: 9. CDR3 nucleotides: TGTGCCAGCAGGGCAACAGGGGCGCGCGGCTACACCTTC. This codes for CASRATGARGYTF.

V and J are TRBV29-1 and TRBJ2-3; D not certain. The V end lost 6 bases, the J end lost 2 bases, and 15 bases lay between the germline ends. The CDR3 is 14 amino acids. Per the germline V gene, CDR1 is SQVTM and CDR2 is ANQGSEA. CDR3 sequence (DNA): TGCAGCGTACAGCCAGAGGACCTCACAGATACGCAGTATTTT. Its protein product is CSVQPEDLTDTQYF.

This clonotype appeared many times. The chain uses TRBV18 and TRBJ1-4, with a weak D call TRBD1 (5 bases). The CDR3 is made up of 12 amino acids. Looked up from germline, CDR1 is KGHSH and CDR2 is LQKENI. Trimming removed 6 bases at V and 8 bases at J, with 10 bases between. The CDR3 sequence is CASSRDAEKLFF. As DNA, the CDR3 is TGTGCCAGCTCTCGGGACGCCGAAAAACTGTTTTTT.

The genes are TRBV29-1 and TRBJ2-3; no clear D. CDR1 is SQVTM, CDR2 ANQGSEA, per germline. V was trimmed by 7 bases and J by 6 bases, leaving 11 bases between them. The CDR3 runs 11 residues. CDR3 amino acids: CSAKATDTQYF. The CDR3 DNA is TGCAGCGCCAAGGCCACCGATACGCAGTATTTT.

The V gene is TRBV5-1, the J gene TRBJ2-1, with D possibly being TRBD1 or TRBD2 (5 bases each). Trimming stripped 4 bases from V and 15 bases from J, with 11 bases between. Germline V gene lookup returns CDR1 SGHRS and CDR2 YFSETQ. CDR3 length: 10 residues. The CDR3 DNA follows: TGCGCCAGCAGCCCCGAGGGGCTGTTCTTC. This encodes CASSPEGLFF.

This clonotype was seen repeatedly, ten times or more. The CDR3 nucleotides are TGCAGCGTTGCCTGGGGACTAGCAGGGGAGCAGTTCTTC. This encodes CSVAWGLAGEQFF. This chain links TRBV29-1 with TRBJ2-1, with TRBD2 identical over 9 bases. This CDR3 is 13 amino acids long. The germline V gene has CDR1 SQVTM and CDR2 ANQGSEA. With V trimmed by 4 bases and J by 10 bases, 8 bases remained unmatched.